This TCR beta chain was sequenced in a study of blood T cell repertoires in COVID-19. Study in general: There were acute and convalescent COVID-19 samples, and they came from the United States, Italy and Spain. In each case, the material was cDNA or gDNA derived from T cells, B-cell-depleted T cells, or PBMCs.

In the original processing: Reference gene primer amplification yielded estimated nucleated cell counts. TCRdb's copy holds only in-frame clones and misses some; the assay was immunoSEQ multiplex PCR. That table gives V, J and clone size, and the DNA gave D and trimming. Of over 60,000 clones listed, more than 90% are singletons. V was pared by 4 bases and J by 4 bases, with 26 bases between. CDR1 LGHNA and CDR2 YNFKEQ come from the germline V gene. This CDR3 has 18 residues. Sequencing was performed on peripheral blood. The rearrangement uses TRBV4-2 and TRBJ2-7; D may be TRBD2 (7 bases). This sequence was found in an elderly woman with active or convalescent COVID-19. DNA of the CDR3: TGTGCCAGCAGCCGCGCTACGGGACTCCCGGGGGGCGAATACGAGCAGTACTTC. This sequence encodes CASSRATGLPGGEYEQYF.